This T cell receptor (beta chain) comes out of a study of healthy donors' naive CD4 and CD8 T cells. Points from the study as a whole: Naive CD4+ and CD8+ cells reportedly differed in usage of most V and J genes.

Starting from 500 ng of total RNA, TCR libraries were made with linear amplification. One entry per CDR3 protein results from TCRdb running MiXCR on the reads. The sample carries approximately 200,000 distinct CDR3 sequences, 65% to 75% recorded once. About this clonotype: Its specificity is unknown.

The CDR3 loop spans 17 amino acids. The germline V gene encodes CDR1 LNHDA and CDR2 SQIVND (reference sequence). Trimming cost V 3 bases and J 3 bases, with 21 bases left between them. The J gene is TRBJ2-7, the V gene TRBV19; a weak D match, TRBD2 (6 bases). Material: naive CD4+ and CD8+ T cells sorted from blood, pooled from several donors. The TCR comes from a pool of human donors in good health; the sample pools cells from several healthy donors. The chain's CDR3 is CASSIVAGRGSVYEQYF. The CDR3 nucleotides read TGTGCCAGTAGTATTGTGGCGGGGCGGGGAAGTGTCTACGAGCAGTACTTC.